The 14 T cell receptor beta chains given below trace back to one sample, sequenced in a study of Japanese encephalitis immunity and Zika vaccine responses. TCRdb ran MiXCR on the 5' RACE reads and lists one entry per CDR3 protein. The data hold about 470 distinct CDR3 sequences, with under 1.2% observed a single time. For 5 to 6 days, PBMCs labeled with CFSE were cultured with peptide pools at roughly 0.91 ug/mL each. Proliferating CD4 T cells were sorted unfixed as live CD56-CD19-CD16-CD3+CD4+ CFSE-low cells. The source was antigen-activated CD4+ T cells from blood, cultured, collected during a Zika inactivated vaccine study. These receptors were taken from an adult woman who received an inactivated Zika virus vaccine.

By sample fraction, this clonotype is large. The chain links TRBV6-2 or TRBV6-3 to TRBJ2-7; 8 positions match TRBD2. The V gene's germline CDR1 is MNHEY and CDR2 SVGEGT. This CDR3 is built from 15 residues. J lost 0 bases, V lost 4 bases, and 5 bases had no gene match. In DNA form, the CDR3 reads TGTGCCAGCAGTTTCCGACTAGCGCACTCCTACGAGCAGTACTTC. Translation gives CASSFRLAHSYEQYF.

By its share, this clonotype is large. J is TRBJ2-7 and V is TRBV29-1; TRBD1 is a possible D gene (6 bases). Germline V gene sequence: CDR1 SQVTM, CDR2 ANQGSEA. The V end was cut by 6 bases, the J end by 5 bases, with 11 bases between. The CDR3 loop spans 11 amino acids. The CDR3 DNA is TGCAGCGTCGCAGGACAGCACGAGCAGTACTTC. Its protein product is CSVAGQHEQYF.

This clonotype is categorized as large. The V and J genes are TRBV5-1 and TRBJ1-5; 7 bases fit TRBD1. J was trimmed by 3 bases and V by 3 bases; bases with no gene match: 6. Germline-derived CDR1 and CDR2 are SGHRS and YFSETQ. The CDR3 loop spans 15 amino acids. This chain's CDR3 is CASSSGTGDNQPQHF. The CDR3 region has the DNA TGCGCCAGCAGCTCCGGAACAGGGGACAATCAGCCCCAGCATTTT.

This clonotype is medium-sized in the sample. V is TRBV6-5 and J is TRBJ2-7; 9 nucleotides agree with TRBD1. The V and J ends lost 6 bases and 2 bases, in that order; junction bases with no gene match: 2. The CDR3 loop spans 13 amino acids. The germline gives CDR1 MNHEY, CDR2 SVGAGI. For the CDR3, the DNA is TGTGCCAGCAGGGACAGGGGACCCTACGAGCAGTACTTC. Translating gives CASRDRGPYEQYF.

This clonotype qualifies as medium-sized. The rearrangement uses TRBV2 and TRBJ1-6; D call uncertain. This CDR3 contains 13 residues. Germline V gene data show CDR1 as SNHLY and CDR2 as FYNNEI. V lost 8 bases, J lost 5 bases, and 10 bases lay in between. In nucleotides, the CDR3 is TGTGCCAGCCGATTTGGGGATAATTCACCCCTCCACTTT. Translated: CASRFGDNSPLHF. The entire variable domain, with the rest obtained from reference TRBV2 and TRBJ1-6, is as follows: EPEVTQTPSHQVTQMGQEVILRCVPISNHLYFYWYRQILGQKVEFLVSFYNNEISEKSEIFDDQFSVERPDGSNFTLKIRSTKLEDSAMYFCASRFGDNSPLHFGNGTRLTVT.

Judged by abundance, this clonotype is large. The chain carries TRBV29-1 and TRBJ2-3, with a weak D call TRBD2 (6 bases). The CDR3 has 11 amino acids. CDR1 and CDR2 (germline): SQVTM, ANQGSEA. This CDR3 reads CTIADPDTQYF. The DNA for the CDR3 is TGCACCATAGCGGACCCGGATACGCAGTATTTT.

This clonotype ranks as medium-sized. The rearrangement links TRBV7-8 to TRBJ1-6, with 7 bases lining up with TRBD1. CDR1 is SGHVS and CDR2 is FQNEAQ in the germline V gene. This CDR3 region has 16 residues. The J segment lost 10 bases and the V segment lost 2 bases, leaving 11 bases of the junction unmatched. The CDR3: CASSLPQGVGGSPLHF. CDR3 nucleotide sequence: TGTGCCAGCAGCTTACCCCAGGGGGTTGGGGGATCACCCCTCCACTTT.

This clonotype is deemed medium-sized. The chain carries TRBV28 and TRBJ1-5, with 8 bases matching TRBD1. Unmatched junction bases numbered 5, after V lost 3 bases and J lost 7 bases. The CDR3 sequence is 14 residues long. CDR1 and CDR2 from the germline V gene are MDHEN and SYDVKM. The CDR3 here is CASSFTTGGQPQHF. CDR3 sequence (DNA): TGTGCCAGCAGTTTCACTACAGGGGGACAGCCCCAGCATTTT.

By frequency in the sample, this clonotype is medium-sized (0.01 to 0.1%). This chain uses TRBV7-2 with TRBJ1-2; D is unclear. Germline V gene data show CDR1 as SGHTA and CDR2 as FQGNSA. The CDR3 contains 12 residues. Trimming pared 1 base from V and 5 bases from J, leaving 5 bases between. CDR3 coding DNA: TGTGCCAGCAGCTTAGACGGGTATGGCTACACCTTC. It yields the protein CASSLDGYGYTF.

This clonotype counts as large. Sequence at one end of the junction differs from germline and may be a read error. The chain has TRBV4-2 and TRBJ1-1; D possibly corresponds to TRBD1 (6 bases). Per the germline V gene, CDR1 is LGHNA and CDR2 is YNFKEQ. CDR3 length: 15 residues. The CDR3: CASSSHLGTNSEAFF. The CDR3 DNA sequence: TGTGCCAGCAGCTCACATCTCGGGACAAACAGTGAAGCTTTCTTT.

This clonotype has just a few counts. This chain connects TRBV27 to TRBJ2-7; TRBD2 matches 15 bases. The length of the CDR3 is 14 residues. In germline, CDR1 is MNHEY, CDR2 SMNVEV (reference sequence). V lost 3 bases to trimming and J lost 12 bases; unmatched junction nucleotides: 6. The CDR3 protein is CASSLPGLAGGPYF. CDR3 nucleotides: TGTGCCAGCAGTTTGCCGGGACTAGCGGGGGGACCGTACTTC.

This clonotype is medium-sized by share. The CDR3: CSANGQGGGYTF. As DNA, the CDR3 is TGCAGTGCTAACGGACAGGGAGGTGGCTACACCTTC. V gene TRBV20-1 combines with J gene TRBJ1-2, with TRBD1 matching over 8 bases. Germline V lookup: CDR1 DFQATT, CDR2 SNEGSKA (reference sequence). Trimming at V came to 4 bases and at J to 7 bases, leaving 5 bases not matched to a gene. The CDR3 loop spans 12 amino acids.

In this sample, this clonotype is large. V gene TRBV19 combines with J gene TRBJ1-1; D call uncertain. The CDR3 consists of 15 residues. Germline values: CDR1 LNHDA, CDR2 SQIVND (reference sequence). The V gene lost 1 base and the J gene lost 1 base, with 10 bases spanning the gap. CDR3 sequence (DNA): TGTGCCAGTAGTATAGGCGGCACGAAGAACACTGAAGCTTTCTTT. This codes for CASSIGGTKNTEAFF.

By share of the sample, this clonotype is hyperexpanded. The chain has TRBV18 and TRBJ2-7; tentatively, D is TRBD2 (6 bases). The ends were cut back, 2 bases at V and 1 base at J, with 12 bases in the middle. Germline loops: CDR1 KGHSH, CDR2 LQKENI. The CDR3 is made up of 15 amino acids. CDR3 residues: CASSPSVAASYEQYF. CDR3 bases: TGTGCCAGCTCACCAAGTGTAGCGGCTTCCTACGAGCAGTACTTC.